The next 5 T cell receptor beta chains were all read from a single sample in a study of regulatory T cells in long-lasting Graves disease. Time point given: newly diagnosed GD, antithyroid drugs for less than 3 months. The TCR library was made from RNA that had been extracted from PBMCs in TRIzol. According to the study, TCR beta libraries were built with iRepertoire HTBI primers and CDR3-region Arm-PCR. From the multiplex PCR reads, TCRdb called clonotypes with MiXCR, one entry per CDR3 protein. The repertoire holds about 540,000 distinct CDR3 sequences, roughly 13% seen once, with more than 8.5% in the top ten. The same data also went into a second study, on T cells in Graves' hyperthyroidism and ophthalmopathy.

The sequencing here drew on peripheral blood mononuclear cells (PBMCs), taken at new diagnosis, from a patient treated with antithyroid drugs. These receptors were collected from a man aged 25 to 40 with Graves disease.

This clonotype was seen a few times. The chain joins TRBV15 to TRBJ1-5; no clear D. Germline V gives CDR1 LNHNV, CDR2 YYDKDF (reference sequence). V was pared by 3 bases and J by 2 bases, with 17 bases between. This CDR3 is built from 17 residues. The CDR3 DNA follows: TGTGCCACCAGCAGGGGCGCCCGGATGTGGGGCAATCAGCCCCAGCATTTT. Amino acid sequence: CATSRGARMWGNQPQHF.

In its sample, this clonotype was seen a few times. Since a much larger clone is just one base distant, this may be a read error. CDR3 region: CVSSPAMAANTDTQYF. CDR3 sequence (DNA): TGTGTCAGCAGCCCCGCGATGGCAGCGAACACAGATACGCAGTATTTT. The chain links TRBV7-9 to TRBJ2-3; D remains ambiguous. Germline-derived CDR1 and CDR2 are SEHNR and FQNEAQ (reference sequence). The CDR3 loop spans 16 amino acids.

The chain joins TRBV9 to TRBJ1-2, with D uncertain. The CDR3 sequence is 13 residues long. Germline values: CDR1 SGDLS, CDR2 YYNGEE. V was trimmed by 0 bases and J by 8 bases, leaving 11 bases between them. CDR3 sequence: CASSVEPGKGYTF. The CDR3 coding sequence is TGTGCCAGCAGCGTAGAGCCGGGGAAAGGCTACACCTTC.

Only a few counts were recorded for this clonotype. The DNA for the CDR3 is TGTGCCAGCAGCCTCACCCCCCAACCTAATGAAAAACTGTTTTTT. This codes for CASSLTPQPNEKLFF. This chain connects TRBV7-2 to TRBJ1-4; D is undetermined. The V end was cut by 5 bases, the J end by 3 bases, with 13 bases between. The germline gives CDR1 SGHTA, CDR2 FQGNSA. CDR3 length: 15 residues. The complete variable domain, with remaining parts taken from reference TRBV7-2 and TRBJ1-4, reads GAGVSQSPSNKVTEKGKDVELRCDPISGHTALYWYRQSLGQGLEFLIYFQGNSAPDKSGLPSDRFSAERTGGSVSTLTIQRTQQEDSAVYLCASSLTPQPNEKLFFGSGTQLSVL.

This clonotype was counted a few times. The CDR3 reads CASSPSGLAGVHEQFF. CDR3 sequence (DNA): TGTGCCAGCAGCCCGAGCGGACTAGCGGGAGTACATGAGCAGTTCTTC. The gene calls are TRBV7-9 and TRBJ2-1; 13 nucleotides line up with TRBD2. Germline V gene data show CDR1 as SEHNR and CDR2 as FQNEAQ (reference sequence). V was pared by 5 bases and J by 8 bases, with 9 bases of the junction left unmatched. The CDR3 sequence is 16 residues long.